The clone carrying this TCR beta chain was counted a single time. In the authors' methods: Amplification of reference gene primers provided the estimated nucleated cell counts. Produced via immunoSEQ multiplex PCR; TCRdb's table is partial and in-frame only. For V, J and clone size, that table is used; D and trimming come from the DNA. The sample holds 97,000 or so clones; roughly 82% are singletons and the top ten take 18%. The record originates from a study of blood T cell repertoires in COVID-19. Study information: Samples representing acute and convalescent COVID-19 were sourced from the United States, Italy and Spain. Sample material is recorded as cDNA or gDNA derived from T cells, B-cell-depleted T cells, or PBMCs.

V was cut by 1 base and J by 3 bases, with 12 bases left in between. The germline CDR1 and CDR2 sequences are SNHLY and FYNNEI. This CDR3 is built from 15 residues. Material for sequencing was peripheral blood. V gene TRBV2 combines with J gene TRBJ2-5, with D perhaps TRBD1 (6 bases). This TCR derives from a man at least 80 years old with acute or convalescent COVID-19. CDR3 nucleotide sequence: TGTGCCAGCAGTGAAGGGTCAGGGGTTAAAGAGACCCAGTACTTC. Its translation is CASSEGSGVKETQYF.